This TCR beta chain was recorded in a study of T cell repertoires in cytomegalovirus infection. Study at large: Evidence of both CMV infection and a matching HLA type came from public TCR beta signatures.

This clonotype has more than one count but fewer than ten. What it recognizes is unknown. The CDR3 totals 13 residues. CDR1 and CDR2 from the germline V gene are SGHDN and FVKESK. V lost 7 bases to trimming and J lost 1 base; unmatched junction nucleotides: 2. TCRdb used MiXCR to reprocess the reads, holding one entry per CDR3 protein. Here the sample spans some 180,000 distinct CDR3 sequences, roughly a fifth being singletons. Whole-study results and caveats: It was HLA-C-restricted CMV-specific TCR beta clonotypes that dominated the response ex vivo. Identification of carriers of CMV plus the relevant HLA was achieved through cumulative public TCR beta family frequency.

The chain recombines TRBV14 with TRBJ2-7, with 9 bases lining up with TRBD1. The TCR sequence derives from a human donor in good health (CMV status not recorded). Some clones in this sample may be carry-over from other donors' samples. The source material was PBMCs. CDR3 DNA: TGTGCCAGCATAGGACAGGGGTCCTACGAGCAGTACTTC. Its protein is CASIGQGSYEQYF.